Below, one T cell receptor (beta chain) is given with its context. These data come from a study of blood T cell repertoires in COVID-19. Some clones are missing from TCRdb's copy, which holds only in-frame ones; the method was immunoSEQ multiplex PCR. This sample has tens of thousands of clones; roughly 81% occur once, and the top ten carry 4.5% to 5.5%. Patients from Seattle were sampled longitudinally, starting during active infection. Germline values: CDR1 LGHDT, CDR2 YNNKEL (reference sequence). V gave up 3 bases and J gave up 0 bases, with 3 bases separating them. The CDR3 loop spans 13 amino acids.

Specimen: peripheral blood. The V gene is TRBV3-1 (or the pseudogene TRBV3-2), the J gene TRBJ1-3, with D uncertain. The source is a man older than 75 with COVID-19, enrolled during active disease. The CDR3 nucleotides are TGTGCCAGCAGCCAGTACTCTGGAAACACCATATATTTT. This encodes CASSQYSGNTIYF.